The 28 T cell receptor beta chains reported below all come from one sample, sequenced in a study of blood T cell repertoires in COVID-19. Sequenced by immunoSEQ multiplex PCR; TCRdb stores in-frame clones only, minus some. The table has 150,000 to 200,000 clones, about 78% seen once; the top ten hold about 18%. Sequenced: PBMCs or T cells enriched from blood (not recorded which). The receptors here all came from a woman between 50 and 59 years old who had recovered from COVID-19.

This chain links TRBV6-5 with TRBJ2-7, with 9 bases aligning to TRBD2. This CDR3 has 15 amino acids. Germline V gene sequence: CDR1 MNHEY, CDR2 SVGAGI. Trimming removed 7 bases from V and 0 bases from J; junction bases left unmatched: 7. The CDR3 spells CASTPRLAVSYEQYF. DNA for the CDR3: TGTGCCAGCACCCCGCGACTAGCGGTCTCCTACGAGCAGTACTTC.

The chain combines TRBV29-1 with TRBJ2-7; the D gene is possibly TRBD2 (5 bases). Germline V lookup: CDR1 SQVTM, CDR2 ANQGSEA. With 0 bases removed from V and 4 bases from J, the gap between germline ends came to 7 bases. The CDR3 is 12 residues long. DNA of the CDR3: TGCAGCGTTGAAGAGAGGGATTACGAGCAGTACTTC. Its protein is CSVEERDYEQYF.

V is TRBV28 and J is TRBJ2-7; TRBD1 agrees at 10 bases. The CDR3 sequence is 13 residues long. V lost 6 bases and J lost 6; bases outside the gene matches: 5. Germline assignment: CDR1 MDHEN and CDR2 SYDVKM. The CDR3 DNA follows: TGTGCCAGCAGGCCAGGACAGGGGGGCGAGCAGTACTTC. Translation: CASRPGQGGEQYF.

This chain joins TRBV12-1 and TRBJ2-7; the D segment call TRBD2 is taken from the table without a DNA check. TRBV12-1 has pseudogene status. The CDR3 covers 16 residues. The chain's CDR3 is CASSFAPGGRYYEQYF. As DNA, the CDR3 is TGTGCCAGCAGCTTTGCCCCGGGGGGGCGATATTACGAGCAGTACTTC.

This sequence joins TRBV27 and TRBJ2-5; 9 bases fit TRBD1. Germline-derived CDR1 and CDR2 are MNHEY and SMNVEV (reference sequence). The CDR3 loop spans 15 amino acids. Trimming cost V 3 bases and J 5 bases; bases outside gene matches: 7. This chain's CDR3 is CASSFGTGSRETQYF. The CDR3 DNA sequence: TGTGCCAGCAGTTTCGGGACAGGGAGCCGGGAGACCCAGTACTTC.

The V and J genes are TRBV5-4 and TRBJ2-5, with 15 nucleotides matching TRBD2. CDR3 length: 18 amino acids. Per the germline V gene, CDR1 is SGHNT and CDR2 is YYREEE (reference sequence). The V gene end was trimmed by 0 bases and the J gene end by 6 bases; junction bases not matched to a gene: 9. The CDR3 is CASSLGTSGRAFGKTQYF. The CDR3 DNA is TGTGCCAGCAGCTTGGGGACTAGCGGGAGGGCCTTTGGAAAGACCCAGTACTTC.

The rearrangement links TRBV28 to TRBJ1-1; 10 bases map to TRBD1. Germline CDR1 MDHEN, CDR2 SYDVKM. The CDR3 spans 13 residues. The ends lost 5 bases at V and 10 bases at J; junction bases unmatched: 7. CDR3 coding DNA: TGTGCCAGCAGTGAGGGACAGGGGAGTGCAGCTTTCTTT. Residues: CASSEGQGSAAFF.

The chain is built from TRBV5-1 and TRBJ2-1, with 13 bases lining up with TRBD2. The V and J ends lost 4 bases and 2 bases, in that order; junction bases with no gene match: 6. Germline V gives CDR1 SGHRS, CDR2 YFSETQ. The CDR3 is made up of 17 amino acids. The CDR3 is CASSPYGTSGTYNEQFF. The CDR3 bases are TGCGCCAGCAGCCCATACGGGACTAGCGGGACCTACAATGAGCAGTTCTTC.

The chain is built from TRBV7-7 and TRBJ2-2, with D tentatively TRBD1 (5 bases). CDR1 and CDR2 from the germline V gene are SSHAT and FNYEAQ (reference sequence). Trimming pared 5 bases from V and 1 base from J, leaving 8 bases between. CDR3 size: 14 residues. CDR3 protein: CASSPGQNTGELFF. CDR3 in DNA: TGTGCCAGCAGCCCTGGACAGAACACCGGGGAGCTGTTTTTT.

This clone was found a few times. The chain couples TRBV27 to TRBJ1-6; D gene unclear. The CDR3 sequence is 14 residues long. V shed 10 bases and J shed 9 bases, with 19 bases lying between them. CDR1 MNHEY and CDR2 SMNVEV come from the germline V gene (reference sequence). CDR3 nucleotides: TGTGCCACGCGGGCGGACCGAATACGTTCACCCCTCCACTTT. Encoded protein: CATRADRIRSPLHF.

J is TRBJ2-2 and V is TRBV9, with 11 bases that match TRBD2. This CDR3 region has 16 residues. Germline CDR1 SGDLS, CDR2 YYNGEE. The trim removed 7 bases at V and 4 bases at J, leaving 9 bases unmatched. The CDR3 DNA reads as TGTGCCAGCCCGACTAGCGGGACTTTATCCACCGGGGAGCTGTTTTTT. This codes for CASPTSGTLSTGELFF.

The rearrangement uses TRBV6-6 and TRBJ1-5; weak D call: TRBD1 (6 bases). The germline gives CDR1 MNHNY, CDR2 SVGAGI (reference sequence). The CDR3 sequence is 13 residues long. The V gene lost 3 bases and the J gene lost 7 bases, with 10 bases spanning the gap. CDR3 coding DNA: TGTGCCAGCAGTTATTCAGGGGAACAGCCCCAGCATTTT. Protein product: CASSYSGEQPQHF.

The J gene is TRBJ1-2, the V gene TRBV10-3; 9 nucleotides agree with TRBD1. The junction had 8 bases not matched to a gene; V was cut back by 4 bases and J by 8 bases. This CDR3 is 14 amino acids long. Germline V gene lookup returns CDR1 ENHRY and CDR2 SYGVKD. DNA for the CDR3: TGTGCCATCAGTGGGACAGGGGAAGGGTCCGGCTACACCTTC. Translating gives CAISGTGEGSGYTF.

This clone was observed a handful of times. The V call is TRBV18, the J call TRBJ2-7, with 9 bases lining up with TRBD2. After removal of 3 bases from V and 6 bases from J, the junction contained 12 bases not matched to a gene. Looked up from germline, CDR1 is KGHSH and CDR2 is LQKENI. The CDR3 contains 16 residues. The CDR3 here is CASSPPAGGQQGEQYF. CDR3 nucleotides: TGTGCCAGCTCACCCCCCGCGGGAGGGCAGCAGGGCGAGCAGTACTTC.

The CDR3 here is CASSYSREAVSEQYF. The CDR3 DNA is TGTGCCAGCAGTTACTCGAGGGAGGCCGTATCCGAGCAGTACTTC. The chain links TRBV6-5 to TRBJ2-7, with TRBD2 as a possible D gene (6 bases). Germline-derived CDR1 and CDR2 are MNHEY and SVGAGI. The CDR3 has 15 residues. V was pared by 0 bases and J by 6 bases, with 15 bases between.

The chain links TRBV19 to TRBJ2-7, with 10 bases that match TRBD1. Germline V gene data show CDR1 as LNHDA and CDR2 as SQIVND (reference sequence). J was trimmed by 7 bases and V by 5 bases; bases with no gene match: 8. CDR3 length equals 14 residues. CDR3 coding DNA: TGTGCCAGTAGTCCTGACAGGGGGCTGAGGGAGCAGTACTTC. Amino acids: CASSPDRGLREQYF.

V and J are TRBV10-2 and TRBJ1-1, with TRBD1 matching over 8 bases. Germline V CDR1 and CDR2: WSHSY, SAAADI. The CDR3 consists of 13 residues. The V gene end was trimmed by 8 bases and the J gene end by 5 bases; junction bases not matched to a gene: 7. The CDR3 region has the DNA TGCGCCAGCGGGAGACAGGGGAAAACTGAAGCTTTCTTT. It specifies CASGRQGKTEAFF.

The gene calls are TRBV9 and TRBJ2-4; 8 nucleotides line up with TRBD2. This CDR3 has 18 amino acids. The germline gives CDR1 SGDLS, CDR2 YYNGEE. The V and J ends lost 3 bases and 7 bases, in that order; junction bases with no gene match: 18. DNA for the CDR3: TGTGCCAGCAGCGCAGCCTACTCCCCGACTAGCGCGGGGAACATTCAGTACTTC. Translating it yields CASSAAYSPTSAGNIQYF.

The rearrangement links TRBV30 to TRBJ1-1, with D possibly TRBD1 on 5 matching bases. Trimming took off 3 bases at V and 1 base at J, with 9 bases between the two ends. Germline CDR1 GTSNPN, CDR2 SVGIG (reference sequence). This CDR3 comprises 13 residues. The CDR3 nucleotides are TGTGCCTGGAGACCTCAGGGGAACACTGAAGCTTTCTTT. As protein: CAWRPQGNTEAFF.

This clone was counted only a few times. The J gene is TRBJ1-3, the V gene TRBV27, with D perhaps matching TRBD1 (6 bases). V was clipped by 10 bases and J by 0 bases, with 19 bases between them. The V gene's germline CDR1 is MNHEY and CDR2 SMNVEV (reference sequence). The CDR3 is 16 amino acids. This CDR3 reads CANSKQGSISGNTIYF. DNA for the CDR3: TGTGCCAACTCGAAACAGGGATCTATCTCTGGAAACACCATATATTTT.

The chain joins TRBV5-1 to TRBJ2-5; 7 bases are a match to TRBD2. The CDR3 is 16 amino acids. Germline lookup yields CDR1 SGHRS and CDR2 YFSETQ. V lost 4 bases and J lost 5; bases outside the gene matches: 14. CDR3 nucleotide sequence: TGCGCCAGCAGCATCGGACTAGGGGCCATCGGGGAGACCCAGTACTTC. Amino acids: CASSIGLGAIGETQYF.

This chain joins TRBV19 and TRBJ2-6, with D possibly TRBD1 on 5 matching bases. The germline gives CDR1 LNHDA, CDR2 SQIVND (reference sequence). CDR3 length: 18 amino acids. Deletions cut 5 bases from V and 0 bases from J, with 17 bases between. The CDR3: CASSHRQPGYSGANVLTF. The CDR3 coding sequence is TGTGCCAGTAGTCATCGACAGCCCGGCTACTCTGGGGCCAACGTCCTGACTTTC.

This chain uses TRBV27 with TRBJ2-1; 7 positions match TRBD1. Trimming at V came to 2 bases and at J to 2 bases, leaving 12 bases not matched to a gene. This CDR3 contains 18 residues. Germline lookup yields CDR1 MNHEY and CDR2 SMNVEV (reference sequence). This chain's CDR3 is CASSLLPQMTGTYNEQFF. The CDR3, as DNA: TGTGCCAGCAGTTTACTCCCCCAAATGACAGGGACCTACAATGAGCAGTTCTTC.

The rearrangement uses TRBV5-1 and TRBJ1-1, with 7 nucleotides matching TRBD1. CDR1 is SGHRS, CDR2 YFSETQ, per germline. V dropped 4 bases and J dropped 6; count of bases not matched to a gene: 12. The CDR3 is 15 amino acids. CDR3 region: CASSIDRVGIPEAFF. The DNA of the CDR3 is TGCGCCAGCAGCATAGACAGGGTCGGGATCCCTGAAGCTTTCTTT.

The chain has TRBV5-1 and TRBJ1-6; weak D call: TRBD1 (5 bases). Deletions cut 2 bases from V and 8 bases from J, with 17 bases between. The CDR3 is 16 residues long. Germline loops: CDR1 SGHRS, CDR2 YFSETQ. CDR3 nucleotides: TGCGCCAGCAGCTTCGCCGGCGGCCAGGGATATTCACCCCTCCACTTT. Its protein product is CASSFAGGQGYSPLHF. Looking up the rest from reference TRBV5-1 and TRBJ1-6 gives the full variable domain: KAGVTQTPRYLIKTRGQQVTLSCSPISGHRSVSWYQQTPGQGLQFLFEYFSETQRNKGNFPGRFSGRQFSNSRSEMNVSTLELGDSALYLCASSFAGGQGYSPLHFGNGTRLTVT.

The chain employs TRBV4-3 and TRBJ2-7, with 13 bases lining up with TRBD2. Germline V gene sequence: CDR1 LGHNA, CDR2 YSLEER. The CDR3 is 18 residues long. With V trimmed by 0 bases and J by 2 bases, 7 bases remained unmatched. CDR3 region: CASSQDLRTSGGPYEQYF. CDR3 coding DNA: TGCGCCAGCAGCCAAGATCTTAGGACTAGCGGGGGTCCCTACGAGCAGTACTTC.

This clone was seen once. The genes are TRBV28 and TRBJ2-5; D is perhaps TRBD2 (6 bases). This CDR3 region has 14 residues. The ends were cut back, 5 bases at V and 2 bases at J, with 12 bases in the middle. CDR1 is MDHEN and CDR2 is SYDVKM in the germline V gene. CDR3 sequence: CASSPGGAQETQYF. The CDR3 DNA follows: TGTGCCAGCAGTCCCGGGGGAGCTCAAGAGACCCAGTACTTC. The entire variable domain, with the rest obtained from reference TRBV28 and TRBJ2-5, is as follows: DVKVTQSSRYLVKRTGEKVFLECVQDMDHENMFWYRQDPGLGLRLIYFSYDVKMKEKGDIPEGYSVSREKKERFSLILESASTNQTSMYLCASSPGGAQETQYFGPGTRLLVL.

The V gene is TRBV29-1, the J gene TRBJ2-1; TRBD2 matches 12 bases. After removal of 6 bases from V and 8 bases from J, the junction contained 8 bases not matched to a gene. Germline V gives CDR1 SQVTM, CDR2 ANQGSEA. The CDR3 has 14 amino acids. The CDR3 is CSVGRRLAGDEQFF. The DNA of the CDR3 is TGCAGCGTGGGGCGCCGACTAGCGGGAGATGAGCAGTTCTTC.